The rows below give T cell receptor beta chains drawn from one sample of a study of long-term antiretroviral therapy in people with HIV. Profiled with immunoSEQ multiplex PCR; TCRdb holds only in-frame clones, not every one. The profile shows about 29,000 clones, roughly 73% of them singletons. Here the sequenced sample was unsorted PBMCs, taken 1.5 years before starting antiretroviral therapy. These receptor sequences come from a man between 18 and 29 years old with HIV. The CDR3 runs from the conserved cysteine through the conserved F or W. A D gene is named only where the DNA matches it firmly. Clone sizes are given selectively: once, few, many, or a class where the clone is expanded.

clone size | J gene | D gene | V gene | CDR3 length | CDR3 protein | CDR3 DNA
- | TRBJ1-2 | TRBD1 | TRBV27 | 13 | CASSMGQLYGYTF | TGTGCCAGCAGTATGGGACAGCTCTATGGCTACACCTTC
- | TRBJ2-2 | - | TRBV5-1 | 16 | CASINTGTPNTGELFF | TGCGCCAGCATCAACACCGGGACCCCGAACACCGGGGAGCTGTTTTTT
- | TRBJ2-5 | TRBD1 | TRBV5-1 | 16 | CASSPRGGHYQETQYF | TGCGCCAGCAGCCCCAGAGGGGGCCATTACCAAGAGACCCAGTACTTC
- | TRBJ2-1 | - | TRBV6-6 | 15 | CALGRGGPSYNEQFF | TGTGCCCTGGGGCGAGGCGGTCCCTCCTACAATGAGCAGTTCTTC
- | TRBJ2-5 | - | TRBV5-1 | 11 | CASSVQETQYF | TGCGCCAGCAGCGTCCAAGAGACCCAGTACTTC
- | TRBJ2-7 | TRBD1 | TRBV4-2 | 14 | CASSHGDSSYEQYF | TGTGCCAGCAGCCATGGGGACAGTTCCTACGAGCAGTACTTC
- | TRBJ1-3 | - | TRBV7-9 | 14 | CASSPGGTGNTIYF | TGTGCCAGCAGCCCGGGGGGCACTGGAAACACCATATATTTT
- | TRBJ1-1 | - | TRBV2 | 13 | CASSDEGNTEAFF | TGTGCCAGCAGTGATGAGGGGAACACTGAAGCTTTCTTT
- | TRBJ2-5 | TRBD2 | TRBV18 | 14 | CASSPTSRQETQYF | TGTGCCAGCTCACCGACTAGCCGGCAAGAGACCCAGTACTTC
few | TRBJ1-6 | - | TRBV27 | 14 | CASTLGGINSPLHF | TGTGCCAGCACCCTGGGAGGGATTAATTCACCCCTCCACTTT
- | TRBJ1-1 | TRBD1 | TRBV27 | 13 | CASSRDRGGEAFF | TGTGCCAGCAGTCGAGACAGGGGGGGTGAAGCTTTCTTT
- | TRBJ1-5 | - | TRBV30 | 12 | CASSLGHQPQHF | TGTGCCTCGTCACTCGGGCATCAGCCCCAGCATTTT
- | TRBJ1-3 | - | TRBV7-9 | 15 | CASSLAQGSGNTIYF | TGTGCCAGCAGCTTAGCGCAGGGGTCTGGAAACACCATATATTTT
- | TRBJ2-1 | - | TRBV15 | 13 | CATSRDLNNEQFF | TGTGCCACCAGCAGAGATCTGAACAATGAGCAGTTCTTC
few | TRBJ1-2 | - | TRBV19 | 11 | CASSNTAGYTF | TGTGCCAGTAGTAATACCGCTGGCTACACCTTC
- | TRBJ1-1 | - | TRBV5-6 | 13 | CASSLDRYTEAFF | TGTGCCAGCAGCTTAGACAGGTACACTGAAGCTTTCTTT
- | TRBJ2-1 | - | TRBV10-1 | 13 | CASSDSSYNEQFF | TGCGCCAGCAGTGATAGTAGTTACAATGAGCAGTTCTTC
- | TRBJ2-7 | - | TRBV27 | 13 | CASSFSQGPTQYF | TGTGCCAGCAGTTTTAGCCAGGGACCGACTCAGTACTTC
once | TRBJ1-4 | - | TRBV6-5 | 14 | CASSQTAGNEKLFF | TGTGCCAGCAGCCAGACAGCCGGTAATGAAAAACTGTTTTTT
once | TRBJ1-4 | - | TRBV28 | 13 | CASSLEVNEKLFF | TGTGCCAGCAGTTTGGAGGTTAACGAAAAACTGTTTTTT
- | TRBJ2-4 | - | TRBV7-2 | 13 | CASSSGLGNIQYF | TGTGCCAGCAGCTCGGGCCTAGGGAACATTCAGTACTTC
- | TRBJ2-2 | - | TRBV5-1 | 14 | CASSLTTNTGELFF | TGCGCCAGCAGCTTGACGACAAACACCGGGGAGCTGTTTTTT
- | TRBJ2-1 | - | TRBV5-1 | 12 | CASSLGRNEQFF | TGCGCCAGCAGCTTGGGGAGGAATGAGCAGTTCTTC
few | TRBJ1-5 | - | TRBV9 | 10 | CASKGQPQHF | TGTGCCAGCAAAGGGCAGCCCCAGCATTTT
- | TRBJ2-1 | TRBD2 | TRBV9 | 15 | CASSDPGLAPNEQFF | TGTGCCAGCAGCGATCCGGGACTAGCGCCGAATGAGCAGTTCTTC
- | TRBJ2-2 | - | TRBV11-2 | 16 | CASSFRPRSDTGELFF | TGTGCCAGCAGCTTCCGTCCGAGGTCGGACACCGGGGAGCTGTTTTTT
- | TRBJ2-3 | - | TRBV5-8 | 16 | CASSPGLDLRTDTQYF | TGTGCCAGCAGCCCAGGACTCGACCTTAGGACAGATACGCAGTATTTT
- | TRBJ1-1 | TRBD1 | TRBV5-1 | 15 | CASSLATGAYTEAFF | TGCGCCAGCAGCTTGGCGACAGGGGCCTACACTGAAGCTTTCTTT
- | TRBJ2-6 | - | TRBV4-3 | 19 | CASSQDRWRVSSGANVLTF | TGCGCCAGCAGCCAAGATCGTTGGCGGGTGAGCTCTGGGGCCAACGTCCTGACTTTC
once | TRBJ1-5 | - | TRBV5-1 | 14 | CASSLIGENQPQHF | TGCGCCAGCAGCTTGATCGGGGAAAATCAGCCCCAGCATTTT
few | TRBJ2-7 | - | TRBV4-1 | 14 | CASSQEQGRHEQYF | TGCGCCAGCAGCCAAGAGCAGGGGAGGCACGAGCAGTACTTC
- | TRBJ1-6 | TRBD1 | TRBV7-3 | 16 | CASSLSGVTGNSPLHF | TGTGCCAGCAGCTTATCCGGGGTGACAGGGAATTCACCCCTCCACTTT
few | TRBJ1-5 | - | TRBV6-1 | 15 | CASSVRGDDDQPQHF | TGTGCCAGCAGTGTCAGAGGGGATGACGATCAGCCCCAGCATTTT
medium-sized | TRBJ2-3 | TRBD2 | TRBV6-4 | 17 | CASSDGLAGGPRDTQYF | TGTGCCAGCAGTGACGGACTAGCGGGGGGGCCGAGAGATACGCAGTATTTT
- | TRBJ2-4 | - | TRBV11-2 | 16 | CASSQNNGVAKNIQYF | TGTGCCAGCAGCCAGAACAATGGGGTAGCCAAAAACATTCAGTACTTC
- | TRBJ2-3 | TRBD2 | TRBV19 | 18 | CASSYKIQGLAGAGTQYF | TGTGCCTCCAGCTACAAAATACAGGGACTAGCGGGAGCAGGGACGCAGTATTTT
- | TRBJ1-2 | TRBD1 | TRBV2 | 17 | CAVPYIEGGTGATGYTF | TGTGCCGTCCCCTACATAGAAGGCGGGACAGGGGCGACCGGCTACACCTTC
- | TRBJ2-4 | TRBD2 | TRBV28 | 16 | CASSPLAGWGKNIQYF | TGTGCCAGCAGTCCATTAGCGGGGTGGGGCAAAAACATTCAGTACTTC
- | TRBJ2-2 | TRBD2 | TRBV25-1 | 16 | CASSAASGVGTGELFF | TGTGCCAGCAGTGCCGCTAGCGGAGTGGGCACCGGGGAGCTGTTTTTT
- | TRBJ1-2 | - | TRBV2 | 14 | CASSEAGRNYGYTF | TGTGCCAGCAGTGAAGCTGGGCGGAACTATGGCTACACCTTC
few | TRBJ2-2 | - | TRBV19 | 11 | CASSIGGELFF | TGTGCCAGTAGTATCGGCGGGGAGCTGTTTTTT
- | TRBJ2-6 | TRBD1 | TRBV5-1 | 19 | CASSLSGTGGPSGANVLTF | TGCGCCAGCAGCTTATCTGGGACAGGGGGCCCCTCTGGGGCCAACGTCCTGACTTTC
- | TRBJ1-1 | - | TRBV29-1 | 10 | CSVLQAEAFF | TGCAGCGTCCTACAAGCTGAAGCTTTCTTT
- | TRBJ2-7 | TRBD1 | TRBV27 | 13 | CASTKTGLSEQYF | TGTGCCAGCACCAAGACAGGGTTAAGCGAGCAGTACTTC
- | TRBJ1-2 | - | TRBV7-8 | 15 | CASSLNEAGGDGYTF | TGTGCCAGCAGCTTAAATGAGGCCGGAGGGGATGGCTACACCTTC
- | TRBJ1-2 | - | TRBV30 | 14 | CAWARGTRSDGYTF | TGTGCCTGGGCCCGCGGGACACGGAGTGATGGCTACACCTTC
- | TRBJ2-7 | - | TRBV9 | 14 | CASSVGQLKYEQYF | TGTGCCAGCAGCGTAGGACAACTTAAATACGAGCAGTACTTC
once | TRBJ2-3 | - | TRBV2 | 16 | CASSDFGGDSTDTQYF | TGTGCCAGCAGTGACTTTGGGGGAGATAGCACAGATACGCAGTATTTT
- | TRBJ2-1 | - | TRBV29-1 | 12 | CSVEEVGNEQFF | TGCAGCGTTGAAGAGGTAGGGAATGAGCAGTTCTTC
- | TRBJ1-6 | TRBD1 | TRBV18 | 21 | CASSPEGGGQGKICYNSPLHF | TGTGCCAGCTCACCTGAGGGTGGGGGACAGGGGAAAATTTGCTATAATTCACCCCTCCACTTT
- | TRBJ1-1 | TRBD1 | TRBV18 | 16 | CASLPGTGGRNTEAFF | TGTGCCAGCTTGCCCGGGACAGGGGGCCGGAACACTGAAGCTTTCTTT
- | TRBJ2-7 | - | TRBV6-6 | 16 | CASSFLFQGGYDEQYF | TGTGCCAGCAGTTTCCTGTTCCAAGGGGGTTATGACGAGCAGTACTTC
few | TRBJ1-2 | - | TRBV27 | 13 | CASSFGGNYGYTF | TGTGCCAGCAGCTTCGGGGGGAACTATGGCTACACCTTC
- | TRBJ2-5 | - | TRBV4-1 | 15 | CASSQEPWSQETQYF | TGCGCCAGCAGCCAAGAGCCCTGGAGCCAAGAGACCCAGTACTTC